The rows below give T cell receptor beta chains drawn from one sample of a study of T cells in Graves' hyperthyroidism and ophthalmopathy. A single record per CDR3 protein comes from TCRdb applying MiXCR to the multiplex PCR reads. The data show about 610,000 distinct CDR3 sequences, under 15% seen once. Input material: blood. The origin of the receptors is a woman in her forties with Graves' ophthalmopathy. The CDR3 runs from the conserved cysteine through the conserved F or W. The order of the fields is D gene, clone size, V gene, J gene, CDR3 DNA, CDR3 protein. A D gene is named only where the DNA matches it firmly. Clone size is stated in some rows and not others, as once, few, many or a class when expanded.

-,few,TRBV30,TRBJ1-5,TGTGCCTGGGGGAGAGTAAATCAGCCCCAGCATTTT,CAWGRVNQPQHF
TRBD1,many,TRBV5-4,TRBJ2-7,TGTGCCAGCAGTTCACATGGGACAGCCAGTTACTACGAGCAGTACTTC,CASSSHGTASYYEQYF
-,many,TRBV24-1,TRBJ2-5,TGTGCCACCAGTGATGGGGGGAGGGAGACCCAGTACTTC,CATSDGGRETQYF
-,many,TRBV11-2,TRBJ1-5,TGTGCCAGCAGCAATAACGGGGGTCAGCCCCAGCATTTT,CASSNNGGQPQHF
-,few,TRBV18,TRBJ1-1,TGTGCCAGCTCACCACAGGGGGATAGGAACACTGAAGCTTTCTTT,CASSPQGDRNTEAFF
-,many,TRBV12-3/TRBV12-4,TRBJ1-2,TGTGCCAGCAGTCCAGGGGAGGCCTATGGCTACACCTTC,CASSPGEAYGYTF
-,many,TRBV6-5,TRBJ2-5,TGTGCCAGCAGTTACTCGACAGGGAGGTTGGGAGAGACCCAGTACTTC,CASSYSTGRLGETQYF
-,many,TRBV7-8,TRBJ2-2,TGTGCCAGCAGCTTACTTCCGAACACCGGGGAGCTGTTTTTT,CASSLLPNTGELFF
TRBD2,few,TRBV6-1,TRBJ2-1,TGTGCCAGCAGTAGGACTAGCGGGGGGAATGAGCAGTTCTTC,CASSRTSGGNEQFF
-,many,TRBV12-3/TRBV12-4,TRBJ1-1,TGTGCCAGCCGAAGGAGGGGGGGCCTGGCGAACACTGAAGCTTTCTTT,CASRRRGGLANTEAFF
TRBD1,many,TRBV12-5,TRBJ1-2,TGTGCTAGTGGAAAAGGGGGCGCCAGCTATGGCTACACCTTC,CASGKGGASYGYTF
TRBD2,many,TRBV5-1,TRBJ2-2,TGCGCCAGCAGCGAAACCATGGGACTAGCGGGAGCCGGGGAGCTGTTTTTT,CASSETMGLAGAGELFF
TRBD1,few,TRBV14,TRBJ2-7,TGTGCCAGCAGCCAATTTTCTCCGGGACAGGGCTACGAGCAGTACTTC,CASSQFSPGQGYEQYF
TRBD2,many,TRBV6-1,TRBJ2-7,TGTGCCAGCAGTCCCACTACCGCTAGCGGGTGGGGCGAGCAGTACTTC,CASSPTTASGWGEQYF
TRBD2,many,TRBV28,TRBJ2-7,TGTGCCAGCACTCCGGGACTAGCGGGAGGTCTCTACGAGCAGTACTTC,CASTPGLAGGLYEQYF
-,few,TRBV2,TRBJ2-7,TGTGCCAGCAGTGGCTCCTCCGCTGGCGAGCAGTACTTC,CASSGSSAGEQYF
-,many,TRBV12-3/TRBV12-4,TRBJ2-5,TGTGCCAGCAGTTTTCGGGGGCTATGGGCCCAGTACTTC,CASSFRGLWAQYF
-,many,TRBV10-3,TRBJ2-7,TGTGCCATCAGAGAGGGCGGGGATAGCTCCTACGAGCAGTACTTC,CAIREGGDSSYEQYF
-,-,TRBV30,TRBJ2-7,TGTGCCTGGAGTGTGGCAGGGGTTGACGAGCAGTACTTC,CAWSVAGVDEQYF
TRBD2,many,TRBV6-1,TRBJ2-7,TGTGCCAGCGGTCAACGAGGACTAGCTCCGTACTTC,CASGQRGLAPYF